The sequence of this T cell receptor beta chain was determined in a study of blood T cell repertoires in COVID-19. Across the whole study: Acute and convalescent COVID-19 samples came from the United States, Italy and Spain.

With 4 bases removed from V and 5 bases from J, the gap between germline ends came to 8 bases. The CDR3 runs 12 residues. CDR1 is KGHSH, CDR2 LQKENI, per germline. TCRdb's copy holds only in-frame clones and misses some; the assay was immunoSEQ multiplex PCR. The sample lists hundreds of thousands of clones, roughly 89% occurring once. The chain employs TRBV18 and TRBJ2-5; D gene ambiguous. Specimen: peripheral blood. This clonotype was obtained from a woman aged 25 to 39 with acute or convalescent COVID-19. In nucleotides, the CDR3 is TGTGCCAGCTCACGGGTCGGGGAGACCCAGTACTTC. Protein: CASSRVGETQYF.